This T cell receptor (beta chain) was identified during a study of T cell responses to AZD1222 COVID-19 vaccine. Note on this clone: Antigen: not known.

The table came from immunoSEQ multiplex PCR; TCRdb's copy has only in-frame clones and leaves some out. The table has 120,000 or so clones, 85% to 90% seen once. General study results and limits: Donors were chiefly white British, with a greater number of females, and clonal diversity was perhaps underestimated. Close to half of spike-specific TCRs reportedly recognize unmutated variant regions. Two AZD1222 doses significantly raised spike-specific TCR breadth and depth over controls. Regions 160-218 and 743-854 held dominance among vaccine-associated CD4 TCRs, which spanned spike.

Germline V gene data show CDR1 as ENHRY and CDR2 as SYGVKD. V lost 4 bases to trimming and J lost 3 bases; unmatched junction nucleotides: 9. The CDR3 has 16 amino acids. The gene calls are TRBV10-3 and TRBJ2-3, with 8 bases lining up with TRBD2. The origin of this receptor is an adult in good health. The material sequenced was peripheral blood, taken on day 0 of AZD1222 vaccination. In nucleotides, the CDR3 is TGTGCCATCAGTGCGGGGGCGGCGGGAGGAACAGATACGCAGTATTTT. Translation: CAISAGAAGGTDTQYF.